Presented here are 2 T cell receptor beta chains from one specimen sequenced in a study of T cell repertoires in cytomegalovirus infection. TCRdb re-analysed the reads in MiXCR, keeping a single row per CDR3 protein. The sample holds about 350,000 distinct CDR3 sequences, about 35% seen once. The antigens these receptors bind are not known. The sequencing used cultured PBMCs, collected from culture after CMV antigen stimulation. The source of these receptors is a human donor in good health (CMV status not recorded). Some clones in this sample may be carry-over from other donors' samples.

V and J are TRBV19 and TRBJ2-7; D unclear. The germline V gene has CDR1 LNHDA and CDR2 SQIVND (reference sequence). This CDR3 region has 11 residues. V gave up 7 bases and J gave up 3 bases, with 7 bases separating them. CDR3 sequence reads: CASNCSYEQYV. The CDR3 coding sequence is TGTGCCAGTAACTGTAGCTACGAGCAGTACGTC.

This chain uses TRBV6-5 with TRBJ1-6; perhaps TRBD1 as D (6 bases). CDR3 size: 15 residues. Deletions cut 2 bases from V and 5 bases from J, with 10 bases between. Germline V lookup: CDR1 MNHEY, CDR2 SVGAGI. CDR3 region: CASSYQGTHNSPLHF. In nucleotides, the CDR3 is TGTGCCAGCAGTTACCAAGGGACACATAATTCACCCCTCCACTTT.